This TCR beta chain was identified in a study of cytomegalovirus exposure and HLA in healthy donors. For the study at large: Findings of an earlier analysis included under 140 million unique TCR beta sequences from roughly 190 million T cells.

The primer mix had 60 Vbeta and 13 Jbeta primers. TCRdb keeps only in-frame clones here, not all; method: immunoSEQ multiplex PCR. The sample has over 95,000 clones; around 77% are singletons. Study-wide results and limits: CMV serostatus alone was available as immune exposure information. Upon later analysis, TCR association rates were observed to vary by HLA locus, being highest for DRB1 and lowest for HLA-C.

Regarding this clone: Its antigen remains unknown.

This TCR was recovered from a woman under 40 in good health and CMV-seropositive. Sequences were obtained from PBMCs.

CDR3 DNA sequence: TGTGCCAGCAGCTTGGTCGGGGGGGAGGCTTTCTTT. Protein product: CASSLVGGEAFF. V and J are TRBV5-4 and TRBJ1-1; TRBD1 might be the D (5 bases). Germline-derived CDR1 and CDR2 are SGHNT and YYREEE (reference sequence). The V gene lost 0 bases and the J gene lost 11 bases, with 11 bases spanning the gap. CDR3 length equals 12 residues.